This TCR beta chain appears in the sequencing data of a study of blood T cell repertoires in COVID-19. Across the whole study: PBMCs, B-cell-depleted T cells, or T cells provided the cDNA or gDNA that made up the material.

Per the original methods: Amplification of reference gene primers was used by the study to estimate nucleated cell counts. Using immunoSEQ multiplex PCR, the repertoire was profiled, and TCRdb retains in-frame clones only, with some absent. The V and J calls and the clone size are those of that table, but D and trimming were determined from the DNA. The sample carries 50,000 to 70,000 clones, about nine tenths recorded once. The CDR3 runs 13 residues. V shed 1 base and J shed 7 bases, with 8 bases lying between them. Germline CDR1 SGHTA, CDR2 FQGNSA. This clone was recorded once. Sequenced input: peripheral blood. The V gene is TRBV7-2, the J gene TRBJ1-5; D not certain. The TCR was taken from a woman in her 70s with active COVID-19. CDR3 region: CASSLEARQPQHF. CDR3 in DNA: TGTGCCAGCAGCTTAGAAGCGCGACAGCCCCAGCATTTT.